These 17 T cell receptor beta chains share one sample of origin, sequenced in a study of neurological immune-mediated disorders. TCRdb used MiXCR to reprocess the 5' RACE reads, holding one entry per CDR3 protein. The sample lists 40,000 or so distinct CDR3 sequences, 2% to 3% seen once, with 12% in the top ten. Specimen: PBMCs. The receptors stem from a man younger than 45 with multiple sclerosis.

This clonotype was detected ten times or more. CDR3 protein: CASSLSGGQGTDTQYF. The CDR3 DNA follows: TGCGCCAGCAGCTTGTCTGGGGGCCAGGGGACAGATACGCAGTATTTT. The chain has TRBV5-1 and TRBJ2-3; possibly TRBD1 for D (6 bases). V lost 1 base and J 3 bases, leaving 15 bases between the germline ends. Germline CDR1 reads SGHRS; CDR2 reads YFSETQ. The CDR3 spans 16 residues.

Many counts were recorded for this clonotype. The V gene is TRBV5-1, the J gene TRBJ2-7; no clear D gene. V was pared by 5 bases and J by 5 bases, with 14 bases between. CDR3 size: 13 residues. Germline-derived CDR1 and CDR2 are SGHRS and YFSETQ. CDR3 protein: CASRAVLVDEQYF. DNA of the CDR3: TGCGCCAGCAGGGCAGTCCTTGTCGACGAGCAGTACTTC.

This clonotype was counted ten times or more. This chain links TRBV20-1 with TRBJ1-6; 7 bases are shared with TRBD1. Trimming at V came to 3 bases and at J to 8 bases, leaving 10 bases not matched to a gene. The CDR3 consists of 15 residues. In germline, CDR1 is DFQATT, CDR2 SNEGSKA (reference sequence). CDR3 region: CSARGTVGGYSPLHF. CDR3 bases: TGCAGTGCTAGGGGGACAGTAGGCGGTTATTCACCCCTCCACTTT.

This clonotype appeared many times. The rearrangement uses TRBV12-3 or TRBV12-4 and TRBJ2-5; D remains unclear. V was shortened by 8 bases and J by 3 bases, with 13 bases between the two germline ends. This CDR3 comprises 13 residues. The CDR3 reads CASGPDVKETQYF. CDR3 sequence (DNA): TGTGCCAGCGGTCCGGATGTTAAAGAGACCCAGTACTTC.

This clonotype was counted only a few times. The chain has TRBV7-2 and TRBJ2-7, with D possibly TRBD2 on 7 matching bases. Germline loops: CDR1 SGHTA, CDR2 FQGNSA. V was trimmed by 2 bases and J by 3 bases, leaving 11 bases between them. The CDR3 covers 14 residues. The CDR3 region has the DNA TGTGCCAGCAGCTTAAGAGGGGGGGTCTACGAGCAGTACTTC. Protein product: CASSLRGGVYEQYF.

At least ten counts were recorded for this clonotype. The chain links TRBV28 to TRBJ1-2, with a weak D call TRBD1 (6 bases). The CDR3 runs to 11 residues. Germline CDR1 and CDR2: MDHEN and SYDVKM. Trimming removed 7 bases at V and 8 bases at J, with 11 bases between. CDR3 sequence reads: CASTTGFGYTF. Written as DNA, the CDR3 is TGTGCCAGCACCACAGGGTTCGGCTACACCTTC.

The sample holds many counts of this clonotype. CDR3 coding DNA: TGTGCCAGCAGCTCCCCAGGCGAGCAGTACTTC. The encoded protein is CASSSPGEQYF. This sequence joins TRBV7-9 and TRBJ2-7; no clear D. The V end was cut by 4 bases, the J end by 6 bases, with 7 bases between. Per germline, CDR1 SEHNR and CDR2 FQNEAQ (reference sequence). CDR3 length: 11 residues.

The table lists this clonotype with many counts. The V and J genes are TRBV3-1 and TRBJ2-4; D call uncertain. Germline V CDR1 and CDR2: LGHDT, YNNKEL (reference sequence). The CDR3 is made up of 14 amino acids. V shed 3 bases and J shed 0 bases, with 6 bases lying between them. CDR3 sequence reads: CASSQSVAKNIQYF. CDR3 sequence (DNA): TGTGCCAGCAGCCAGTCAGTAGCCAAAAACATTCAGTACTTC.

This chain links TRBV10-3 with TRBJ2-1, with a possible D match to TRBD2 (6 bases). The V end lost 7 bases, the J end lost 4 bases, and 23 bases lay between the germline ends. CDR3 length: 17 residues. Per germline, CDR1 ENHRY and CDR2 SYGVKD. DNA of the CDR3: TGTGCCATCAAGAGGGTGGGACGGGAGATTCGGTACAATGAGCAGTTCTTC. Protein product: CAIKRVGREIRYNEQFF.

This clonotype was found a few times. The chain has TRBV20-1 and TRBJ2-3, with 7 bases identical to TRBD1. J gave up 6 bases and V 3 bases, and 6 bases lay outside the gene matches. CDR1 DFQATT and CDR2 SNEGSKA come from the germline V gene (reference sequence). This CDR3 comprises 13 residues. The CDR3 DNA reads as TGCAGTGCTAGGGAAACAGGGGTCGATACGCAGTATTTT. This sequence encodes CSARETGVDTQYF.

This clonotype was picked up many times. V is TRBV20-1 and J is TRBJ2-7, with 7 nucleotides matching TRBD1. CDR1 and CDR2 (germline): DFQATT, SNEGSKA (reference sequence). The CDR3 extends over 14 amino acids. The V and J ends lost 5 bases and 3 bases, in that order; junction bases with no gene match: 10. This CDR3 reads CSAHNRDRGYEQYF. CDR3 sequence (DNA): TGCAGTGCTCACAACCGGGACAGAGGCTACGAGCAGTACTTC.

This clonotype was counted many times. The J gene is TRBJ2-1, the V gene TRBV7-2; a weak D match, TRBD2 (5 bases). The CDR3 loop spans 15 amino acids. Germline V lookup: CDR1 SGHTA, CDR2 FQGNSA. With 5 bases removed from V and 0 bases from J, the gap between germline ends came to 11 bases. CDR3 in DNA: TGTGCCAGCAGCCGTACTAGGCCCTCCTACAATGAGCAGTTCTTC. Translation gives CASSRTRPSYNEQFF.

This clonotype was detected many times. The chain carries TRBV20-1 and TRBJ2-5; D gene uncertain. CDR1 and CDR2 from the germline V gene are DFQATT and SNEGSKA (reference sequence). The length of the CDR3 is 11 residues. Trimming cost V 6 bases and J 5 bases, with 10 bases left between them. For the CDR3, the DNA is TGCAGTGCCGGAAAAAGGGAGACCCAGTACTTC. The encoded protein is CSAGKRETQYF.

This clonotype was seen repeatedly, ten times or more. The chain combines TRBV9 with TRBJ2-7; 7 bases agree with TRBD2. Germline lookup yields CDR1 SGDLS and CDR2 YYNGEE. The CDR3 is 17 residues long. V trimming: 4 bases; J trimming: 2 bases; junction bases outside the gene matches: 15. The CDR3 region is CASSREVLGKSTYEQYF. The CDR3 coding sequence is TGTGCCAGCAGCCGGGAGGTCCTGGGCAAGTCAACCTACGAGCAGTACTTC.

This clonotype was counted a few times. V is TRBV11-3 and J is TRBJ2-1; TRBD1 aligns across 8 bases. V shed 4 bases and J 5 bases; nucleotides not matched to a gene: 4. The CDR3 totals 14 residues. CDR1 is SGHNT, CDR2 YENEEA, per germline. This CDR3 is CASSSGQVNNEQFF. CDR3 coding DNA: TGTGCCAGCAGCTCGGGACAGGTTAACAATGAGCAGTTCTTC.

As for this clonotype: A much larger clone differs from this one at a single base, so this may be a read error. The J gene is TRBJ2-5, the V gene TRBV29-1; a possible D gene is TRBD1 (6 bases). The CDR3 has 13 amino acids. Germline loops: CDR1 SQVTM, CDR2 ANQGSEA. CDR3 in DNA: TGCAGCGTTGGGACAGCAGCTGGGGAGAACCAGTACTTC. Its translation is CSVGTAAGENQYF.

This clonotype was observed a handful of times. A much larger clone differs by one base, so this may be a read error. Without the conserved terminal phenylalanine or tryptophan, this CDR3 likely stems from a read error. The CDR3 protein is CASSLSANEQFC. In nucleotides, the CDR3 is TGTGCCAGCAGCTTATCTGCAAATGAGCAGTTCTGC. This chain links TRBV7-2 with TRBJ2-1, with D unclear. Germline CDR1 reads SGHTA; CDR2 reads FQGNSA. The CDR3 runs 12 residues. V was cut by 2 bases and J by 7 bases, with 6 bases left in between.